Below, 13 T cell receptor beta chains from the same sample are listed, as sequenced in a study of T cells after yellow fever vaccination. TCRdb recomputed calls from the 5' RACE reads with MiXCR, one row per CDR3 protein. The sample has tens of thousands of distinct CDR3 sequences, 10% to 15% seen once; the top ten hold roughly 25%. Sample: CD8+ T cells not binding an NS4B(214-222) dextramer, sorted from PBMCs, taken 20 to 25 days after the first yellow fever vaccination. These receptors came from a man aged 18 to 30 who received the YFV17D yellow fever vaccine.

The chain has TRBV2 and TRBJ2-7; D ambiguous. V was trimmed by 0 bases and J by 4 bases, leaving 13 bases between them. The CDR3 is 15 amino acids. Germline assignment: CDR1 SNHLY and CDR2 FYNNEI. CDR3 bases: TGTGCCAGCAGTGAAGCTTTTAGCAGGATGTACGAGCAGTACTTC. Protein: CASSEAFSRMYEQYF.

This clonotype was seen only a few times. This sequence joins TRBV15 and TRBJ1-4; D is ambiguous. Trimming took off 0 bases at V and 8 bases at J, with 10 bases between the two ends. The germline V gene encodes CDR1 LNHNV and CDR2 YYDKDF (reference sequence). The CDR3 runs 14 residues. The CDR3 protein is CATSRDPLREKLFF. The CDR3 region has the DNA TGTGCCACCAGCAGAGATCCGCTTAGGGAAAAACTGTTTTTT. Drawing the rest from reference TRBV15 and TRBJ1-4, the complete variable domain is DAMVIQNPRYQVTQFGKPVTLSCSQTLNHNVMYWYQQKSSQAPKLLFHYYDKDFNNEADTPDNFQSRRPNTSFCFLDIRSPGLGDTAMYLCATSRDPLREKLFFGSGTQLSVL.

This chain uses TRBV4-1 with TRBJ1-5; TRBD1 matches at 9 bases. After removal of 4 bases from V and 1 base from J, the junction contained 2 bases not matched to a gene. Germline CDR1 and CDR2: MGHRA and YSYEKL. The CDR3 has 15 amino acids. CDR3 residues: CASSRTGGSNQPQHF. The CDR3 bases are TGCGCCAGCAGCCGAACAGGGGGCAGCAATCAGCCCCAGCATTTT.

The rearrangement uses TRBV5-5 and TRBJ1-5, with D maybe TRBD1 (6 bases). Trimming removed 1 base from V and 5 bases from J, with 7 bases in between. CDR3 size: 13 residues. The germline CDR1 and CDR2 sequences are SGHKS and YYEKEE (reference sequence). CDR3 sequence: CASSLRGYQPQHF. CDR3 DNA sequence: TGTGCCAGCAGCTTGAGGGGGTATCAGCCCCAGCATTTT. The full variable domain, its missing parts supplied by reference TRBV5-5 and TRBJ1-5, is DAGVTQSPTHLIKTRGQQVTLRCSPISGHKSVSWYQQVLGQGPQFIFQYYEKEERGRGNFPDRFSARQFPNYSSELNVNALLLGDSALYLCASSLRGYQPQHFGDGTRLSIL.

This clonotype has only a few counts. The chain uses TRBV3-1 and TRBJ2-7, with D maybe TRBD2 (5 bases). The germline gives CDR1 LGHDT, CDR2 YNNKEL (reference sequence). The CDR3 has 15 residues. The V end was cut by 0 bases, the J end by 0 bases, with 9 bases between. The CDR3 nucleotides read TGTGCCAGCAGCCAAGATAGCGCCCCCTCCTACGAGCAGTACTTC. Translating it yields CASSQDSAPSYEQYF.

This clonotype was seen a few times. The genes are TRBV5-1 and TRBJ1-1; D is uncertain. Germline V gene sequence: CDR1 SGHRS, CDR2 YFSETQ. The V gene lost 0 bases and the J gene lost 7 bases, with 10 bases spanning the gap. CDR3 length: 13 residues. The chain's CDR3 is CASSLDSGLEAFF. CDR3 coding DNA: TGCGCCAGCAGCTTGGACTCGGGCCTTGAAGCTTTCTTT.

There are a few counts of this clonotype. In DNA, the CDR3 is TGTGCCAGCAGCTCAGACTCCATAGCCCGCCGGTTCTTC. Translation: CASSSDSIARRFF. J is TRBJ2-1 and V is TRBV11-2; no reliable D call. Trimming took off 4 bases at V and 15 bases at J, with 19 bases between the two ends. CDR1 and CDR2 from the germline V gene are SGHAT and FQNNGV. The CDR3 runs 13 residues.

The chain recombines TRBV6-5 with TRBJ1-4, with a possible D match to TRBD1 (5 bases). The germline V gene has CDR1 MNHEY and CDR2 SVGAGI. The V end lost 4 bases, the J end lost 5 bases, and 11 bases lay between the germline ends. CDR3 length: 14 residues. The CDR3 spells CASSLQVKNEKLFF. CDR3 coding DNA: TGTGCCAGCAGTTTACAGGTCAAGAATGAAAAACTGTTTTTT.

This clonotype has more than one count but fewer than ten. This chain links TRBV20-1 with TRBJ2-1; D unclear. Germline lookup yields CDR1 DFQATT and CDR2 SNEGSKA (reference sequence). The CDR3 has 12 residues. Between the trimmed V and J ends, which lost 6 bases and 7 bases, there was a span of 13 bases. CDR3 in amino acids: CSALAERNEQFF. Here the CDR3 DNA reads TGCAGTGCCCTTGCGGAACGGAATGAGCAGTTCTTC.

The chain uses TRBV9 and TRBJ2-7, with D maybe TRBD1 (6 bases). The CDR3 has 13 amino acids. Trimming pared 3 bases from V and 0 bases from J, leaving 7 bases between. The germline CDR1 and CDR2 sequences are SGDLS and YYNGEE. The chain's CDR3 is CASSGQVSYEQYF. The CDR3 nucleotides read TGTGCCAGCAGCGGACAGGTCTCCTACGAGCAGTACTTC.

The chain joins TRBV24-1 to TRBJ2-1; unclear D gene. Germline V gives CDR1 KGHDR, CDR2 SFDVKD. CDR3 length equals 11 residues. V shed 10 bases and J shed 0 bases, with 3 bases lying between them. The CDR3 loop reads CATSSYNEQFF. For the CDR3, the DNA is TGTGCCACAAGCTCCTACAATGAGCAGTTCTTC.

V is TRBV7-9 and J is TRBJ2-4; perhaps TRBD2 as D (5 bases). The CDR3 contains 14 residues. Deletions cut 5 bases from V and 7 bases from J, with 15 bases between. The germline V gene has CDR1 SEHNR and CDR2 FQNEAQ (reference sequence). CDR3 DNA sequence: TGTGCCAGCAGCACCACGGGGAGCGTTAACATTCAGTACTTC. It codes for CASSTTGSVNIQYF.

The chain links TRBV30 to TRBJ1-2; TRBD1 is a possible D gene (5 bases). V was pared by 1 base and J by 8 bases, with 8 bases between. The CDR3 has 11 amino acids. The germline gives CDR1 GTSNPN, CDR2 SVGIG (reference sequence). CDR3 loop: CAWSAGRGYTF. The CDR3 DNA reads TGTGCCTGGAGTGCGGGGCGCGGCTACACCTTC.